These T cell receptor beta chains were read from a single sample in a study of blood T cell repertoires in COVID-19. Profiled with immunoSEQ multiplex PCR; TCRdb holds only in-frame clones, not every one. This sample yields over 85,000 clones, of which 88% are seen a single time; approximately 4.8% belongs to the top ten. Material: peripheral blood. The receptors were sampled from a woman older than 75 with active COVID-19. The CDR3 runs from the conserved cysteine through the conserved F or W. A D gene is named only where the DNA matches it firmly. The size entry is marked missing in some rows and otherwise reads once, few, many or a size class.

D gene,CDR3 length,J gene,V gene,clone size,CDR3 protein,CDR3 DNA
TRBD1,14,TRBJ2-1,TRBV7-3,once,CASSRDRGNNEQFF,TGTGCCAGCAGCCGGGACAGGGGGAACAATGAGCAGTTCTTC
TRBD1,15,TRBJ2-7,TRBV7-6,-,CASSLGGQGAYEQYF,TGTGCCAGCAGCCTGGGTGGACAGGGGGCCTACGAGCAGTACTTC
TRBD1,16,TRBJ2-7,TRBV10-3,-,CAISDRDRDTTYEQYF,TGTGCCATCAGTGACCGAGACAGGGATACCACCTACGAGCAGTACTTC
TRBD2,17,TRBJ2-1,TRBV3-1/TRBV3-2,-,CASSPGTTPTHYNEQFF,TGTGCCAGCAGCCCCGGGACTACACCTACCCACTACAATGAGCAGTTCTTC
-,17,TRBJ1-1,TRBV19,-,CASGEGASLGGKTEAFF,TGTGCCAGTGGGGAAGGAGCCAGTTTAGGAGGAAAGACTGAAGCTTTCTTT
-,13,TRBJ2-2,TRBV7-2,-,CASSLSNTGELFF,TGTGCCAGCAGCTTATCTAACACCGGGGAGCTGTTTTTT
-,15,TRBJ1-5,TRBV6-6,-,CASSPQEYSNQPQHF,TGTGCCAGCAGCCCTCAGGAATATAGCAATCAGCCCCAGCATTTT
-,14,TRBJ2-1,TRBV5-1,-,CASSFSGVQNEQFF,TGCGCCAGCAGCTTCTCGGGAGTCCAGAATGAGCAGTTCTTC
-,15,TRBJ2-5,TRBV27,-,CASSLQGKGQETQYF,TGTGCCAGCAGTTTGCAGGGAAAGGGGCAAGAGACCCAGTACTTC
TRBD2,16,TRBJ2-5,TRBV18,-,CASSQKPGTIQETQYF,TGTGCCAGCTCACAAAAACCCGGGACTATTCAAGAGACCCAGTACTTC
TRBD2,15,TRBJ2-7,TRBV7-8,-,CASSLGTSGTYEQYF,TGTGCCAGCAGCTTAGGGACTAGCGGCACCTACGAGCAGTACTTC
-,16,TRBJ2-3,TRBV18,-,CASSPRRAPGTDTQYF,TGTGCCAGCTCACCCCGACGTGCTCCCGGGACAGATACGCAGTATTTT
-,16,TRBJ2-1,TRBV6-2/TRBV6-3,-,CASSFPVGSSYNEQFF,TGTGCCAGCAGTTTCCCAGTCGGGAGCTCCTACAATGAGCAGTTCTTC
TRBD1,13,TRBJ2-1,TRBV29-1,once,CSVGQGLTNEQFF,TGCAGCGTGGGACAGGGTTTGACCAATGAGCAGTTCTTC
-,15,TRBJ2-7,TRBV27,-,CASSPSRGGWYEQYF,TGTGCCAGCTCACCGTCCAGGGGAGGGTGGTACGAGCAGTACTTC
-,13,TRBJ2-5,TRBV12-3/TRBV12-4,-,CASSRQWKETQYF,TGTGCCAGCAGCCGACAGTGGAAAGAGACCCAGTACTTC
TRBD2,19,TRBJ2-3,TRBV19,-,CASSSGPTAGASRTDTQYF,TGTGCCAGTAGTTCAGGCCCCACGGCGGGAGCCTCCCGCACAGATACGCAGTATTTT
-,13,TRBJ2-3,TRBV7-2,-,CASSSGQEGTQYF,TGTGCCAGCAGCTCGGGTCAGGAGGGTACGCAGTATTTT
TRBD2,19,TRBJ2-3,TRBV5-4,-,CASSFKTDIAGRSTDTQYF,TGTGCCAGCAGCTTCAAAACTGATATAGCGGGCAGGAGCACAGATACGCAGTATTTT
TRBD2,14,TRBJ2-7,TRBV18,-,CASSPPGLPYEQYF,TGTGCCAGCTCACCCCCGGGACTACCCTACGAGCAGTACTTC
-,20,TRBJ2-6,TRBV5-4,-,CASSGARGISVSSGANVLTF,TGTGCCAGCAGCGGCGCGAGAGGGATTTCAGTATCTTCGGGGGCCAACGTCCTGACTTTC
TRBD2,15,TRBJ2-1,TRBV19,-,CASSERLAGGNEQFF,TGTGCCAGTAGTGAGCGACTAGCGGGAGGGAATGAGCAGTTCTTC
-,14,TRBJ2-2,TRBV19,few,CASSIAQGGGELFF,TGTGCCAGTAGTATAGCTCAGGGTGGCGGGGAGCTGTTTTTT
TRBD2,13,TRBJ2-7,TRBV7-9,-,CASSQTSGYEQYF,TGTGCCAGCAGCCAAACTAGCGGCTACGAGCAGTACTTC
TRBD2,18,TRBJ2-1,TRBV9,-,CASSPRLAGGRVYNEQFF,TGTGCCAGCAGCCCTCGACTAGCGGGAGGCCGCGTATACAATGAGCAGTTCTTC
TRBD1,13,TRBJ1-4,TRBV10-3,-,CAISKDRGVELFF,TGTGCCATCAGCAAAGACAGGGGCGTAGAACTGTTTTTT
-,12,TRBJ2-3,TRBV29-1,-,CSVETGPDTQYF,TGCAGCGTTGAAACTGGTCCAGATACGCAGTATTTT
TRBD1,15,TRBJ1-2,TRBV6-2/TRBV6-3,-,CASSPQGAGTYGYTF,TGTGCCAGCAGTCCACAGGGGGCAGGGACCTATGGCTACACCTTC
TRBD1,17,TRBJ2-2,TRBV9,-,CASSARWDRVNTGELFF,TGTGCCAGCAGCGCCCGTTGGGACAGGGTGAACACCGGGGAGCTGTTTTTT
-,13,TRBJ2-1,TRBV11-2,once,CASSLAHSNEQFF,TGTGCCAGCAGCTTAGCCCACAGCAATGAGCAGTTCTTC
TRBD2,15,TRBJ2-1,TRBV19,-,CASSMGLAGAWEQFF,TGTGCCAGTAGTATGGGACTAGCGGGAGCTTGGGAGCAGTTCTTC
-,18,TRBJ1-2,TRBV6-2/TRBV6-3,-,CASSYSALKGQLGYGYTF,TGTGCCAGCAGTTACTCGGCCCTTAAAGGACAGCTAGGCTATGGCTACACCTTC
TRBD2,16,TRBJ2-1,TRBV11-3,-,CASSPGTSGRNNEQFF,TGTGCCAGCAGCCCTGGGACTAGCGGGAGGAATAATGAGCAGTTCTTC
-,14,TRBJ1-2,TRBV6-5,-,CASFPQGTNYGYTF,TGTGCCAGCTTCCCACAGGGAACTAACTATGGCTACACCTTC
TRBD1,14,TRBJ1-2,TRBV6-5,-,CASRNTGGDYGYTF,TGTGCCAGCAGAAACACAGGGGGCGACTATGGCTACACCTTC
-,15,TRBJ2-3,TRBV27,-,CASASPAGVEDTQYF,TGTGCCAGCGCGTCCCCTGCAGGGGTTGAAGATACGCAGTATTTT
TRBD2,19,TRBJ2-5,TRBV28,once,CASSPHIRRASGSMETQYF,TGTGCCAGCAGTCCCCACATCCGTAGGGCTAGCGGGAGTATGGAGACCCAGTACTTC
TRBD2,15,TRBJ2-1,TRBV7-3,-,CASSLLAGVYNEQFF,TGTGCCAGCAGCTTGCTAGCGGGAGTCTACAATGAGCAGTTCTTC
-,13,TRBJ1-1,TRBV2,-,CASSEMGTPEAFF,TGTGCCAGCAGTGAAATGGGGACACCTGAAGCTTTCTTT
TRBD1,17,TRBJ2-3,TRBV7-9,-,CASSLGIMGQGADTQYF,TGTGCCAGCAGCTTAGGCATAATGGGACAGGGGGCAGATACGCAGTATTTT
TRBD2,17,TRBJ2-3,TRBV9,-,CASSVVVTSGNTDTQYF,TGTGCCAGCAGCGTAGTAGTGACTAGCGGGAACACAGATACGCAGTATTTT
TRBD1,14,TRBJ1-2,TRBV5-1,once,CASSLYRGQIGYTF,TGCGCCAGCAGCTTGTACAGGGGGCAAATTGGCTACACCTTC
-,13,TRBJ2-7,TRBV28,-,CASSLPEPYEQYF,TGTGCCAGCAGTTTGCCAGAACCCTACGAGCAGTACTTC
TRBD1,14,TRBJ2-7,TRBV5-4,-,CASSPLGQSYEQYF,TGTGCCAGCAGCCCCCTGGGACAGTCCTACGAGCAGTACTTC
-,14,TRBJ2-3,TRBV7-2,-,CASSSMTRADTQYF,TGTGCCAGCAGCTCTATGACTAGAGCAGATACGCAGTATTTT
TRBD2,16,TRBJ2-3,TRBV28,-,CASSLGLAGGRDTQYF,TGTGCCAGCAGTTTAGGACTAGCGGGAGGCAGGGATACGCAGTATTTT
TRBD1,14,TRBJ2-1,TRBV5-6,-,CASSPGQGRNEQFF,TGTGCCAGCAGCCCTGGACAGGGTAGGAATGAGCAGTTCTTC
TRBD1,16,TRBJ2-6,TRBV19,once,CASSITGGAGANVLTF,TGTGCCAGTAGTATAACAGGGGGAGCTGGGGCCAACGTCCTGACTTTC
-,16,TRBJ2-7,TRBV1,-,CTSSRAGRGVPYEQYF,TGCACCAGCAGCCGCGCGGGGCGGGGAGTCCCCTACGAGCAGTACTTC
TRBD2,16,TRBJ2-2,TRBV27,once,CASNTRSGSNTGELFF,TGTGCCAGCAATACGCGTAGCGGGTCGAACACCGGGGAGCTGTTTTTT
TRBD2,15,TRBJ2-7,TRBV9,-,CASSVGGGSLYEQYF,TGTGCCAGCAGCGTAGGCGGGGGGAGTCTCTACGAGCAGTACTTC
TRBD1,15,TRBJ2-3,TRBV7-9,-,CASSSRQGGTDTQYF,TGTGCCAGCAGCTCCCGACAGGGTGGTACAGATACGCAGTATTTT
TRBD1,14,TRBJ1-2,TRBV4-1,-,CASSHQGAHYGYTF,TGCGCCAGCAGCCACCAGGGGGCGCACTATGGCTACACCTTC
-,15,TRBJ2-7,TRBV4-3,-,CASSQDTGYAYEQYF,TGCGCCAGCAGCCAAGATACAGGGTATGCCTACGAGCAGTACTTC
-,14,TRBJ2-3,TRBV5-4,-,CASSFGVGTDTQYF,TGTGCCAGCAGCTTCGGGGTGGGGACAGATACGCAGTATTTT